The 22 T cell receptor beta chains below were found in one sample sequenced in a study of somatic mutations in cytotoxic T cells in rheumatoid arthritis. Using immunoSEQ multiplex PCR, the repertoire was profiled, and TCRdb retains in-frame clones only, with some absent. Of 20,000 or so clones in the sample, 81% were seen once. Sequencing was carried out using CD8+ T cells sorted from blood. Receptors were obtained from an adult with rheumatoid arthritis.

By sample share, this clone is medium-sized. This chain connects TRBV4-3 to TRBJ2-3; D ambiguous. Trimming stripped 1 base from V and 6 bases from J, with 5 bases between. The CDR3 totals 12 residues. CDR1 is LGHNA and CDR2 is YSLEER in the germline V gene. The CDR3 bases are TGCGCCAGCAGCCAAGTAGGGGATACGCAGTATTTT. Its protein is CASSQVGDTQYF.

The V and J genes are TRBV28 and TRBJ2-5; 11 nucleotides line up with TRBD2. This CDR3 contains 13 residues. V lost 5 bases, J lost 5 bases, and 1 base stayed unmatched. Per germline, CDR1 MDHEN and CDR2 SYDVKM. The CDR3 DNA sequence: TGTGCCAGCAGTACTAGCGGGGGTGAGACCCAGTACTTC. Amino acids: CASSTSGGETQYF.

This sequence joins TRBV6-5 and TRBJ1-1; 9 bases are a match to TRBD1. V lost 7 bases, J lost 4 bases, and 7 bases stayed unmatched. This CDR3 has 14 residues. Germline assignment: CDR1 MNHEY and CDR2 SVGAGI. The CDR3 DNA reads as TGTGCCAGCAAACTACAGGGGGCGCGCACTGAAGCTTTCTTT. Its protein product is CASKLQGARTEAFF.

CDR3 in DNA: TGTGCCTGGAACTCAGGGGGCGGAAACACCATATATTTT. Amino acids: CAWNSGGGNTIYF. V and J are TRBV30 and TRBJ1-3; 8 bases line up with TRBD1. Germline V gene lookup returns CDR1 GTSNPN and CDR2 SVGIG (reference sequence). The length of the CDR3 is 13 residues. The ends lost 4 bases at V and 4 bases at J; junction bases unmatched: 3.

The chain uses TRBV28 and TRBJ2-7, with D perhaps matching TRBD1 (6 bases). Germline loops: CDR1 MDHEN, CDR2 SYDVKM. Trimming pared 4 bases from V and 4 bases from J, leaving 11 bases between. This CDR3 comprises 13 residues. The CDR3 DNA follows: TGTGCCAGCAGTTCTACAGGGTCGTACGAGCAGTACTTC. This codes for CASSSTGSYEQYF.

The CDR3 region has the DNA TGTGCCAGCAGCTTCGGAGGTGACTCCTACGAGCAGTACTTC. Amino acid sequence: CASSFGGDSYEQYF. The rearrangement uses TRBV11-3 and TRBJ2-7; TRBD2 is a possible D gene (5 bases). V was cut by 3 bases and J by 0 bases, with 9 bases left in between. This CDR3 has 14 residues. CDR1 is SGHNT and CDR2 is YENEEA in the germline V gene.

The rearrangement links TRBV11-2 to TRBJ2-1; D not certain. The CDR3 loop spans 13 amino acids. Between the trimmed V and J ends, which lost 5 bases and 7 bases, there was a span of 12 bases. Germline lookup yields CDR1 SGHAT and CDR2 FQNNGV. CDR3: CASSGSDPNEQFF. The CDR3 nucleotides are TGTGCCAGCAGCGGCTCTGACCCAAATGAGCAGTTCTTC.

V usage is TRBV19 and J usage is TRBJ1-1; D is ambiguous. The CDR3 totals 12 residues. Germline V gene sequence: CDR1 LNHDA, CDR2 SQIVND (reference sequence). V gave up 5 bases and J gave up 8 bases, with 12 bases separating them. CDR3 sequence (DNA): TGTGCCAGTAGTCGGACCCCTCCGGAAGCTTTCTTT. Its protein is CASSRTPPEAFF.

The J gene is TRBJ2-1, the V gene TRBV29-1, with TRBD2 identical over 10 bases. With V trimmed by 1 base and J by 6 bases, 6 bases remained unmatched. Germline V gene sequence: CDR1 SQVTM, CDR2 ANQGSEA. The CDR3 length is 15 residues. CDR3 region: CSVEVVGLASNEQFF. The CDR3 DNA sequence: TGCAGCGTTGAAGTGGTGGGACTAGCGAGCAATGAGCAGTTCTTC.

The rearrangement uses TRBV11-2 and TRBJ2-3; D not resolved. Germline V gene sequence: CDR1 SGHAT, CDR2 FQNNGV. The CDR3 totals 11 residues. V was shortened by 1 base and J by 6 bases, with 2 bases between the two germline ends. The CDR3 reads CASSLGDTQYF. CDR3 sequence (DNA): TGTGCCAGCAGCTTAGGGGATACGCAGTATTTT.

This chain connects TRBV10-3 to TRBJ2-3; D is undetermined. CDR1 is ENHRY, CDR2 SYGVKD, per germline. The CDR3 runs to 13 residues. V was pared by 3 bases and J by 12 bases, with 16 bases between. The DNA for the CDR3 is TGTGCCATCAGTGATGGTGCCTCCGGCCCACAGTATTTT. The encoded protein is CAISDGASGPQYF.

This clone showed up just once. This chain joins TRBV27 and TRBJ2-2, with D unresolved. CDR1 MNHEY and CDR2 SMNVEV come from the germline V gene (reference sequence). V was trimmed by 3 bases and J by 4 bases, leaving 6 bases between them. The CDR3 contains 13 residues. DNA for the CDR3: TGTGCCAGCAGTTTCTGGGGCACCGGGGAGCTGTTTTTT. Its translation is CASSFWGTGELFF.

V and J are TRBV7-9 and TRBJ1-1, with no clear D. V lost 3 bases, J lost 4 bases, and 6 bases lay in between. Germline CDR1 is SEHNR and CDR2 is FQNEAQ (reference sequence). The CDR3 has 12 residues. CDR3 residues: CASSFEATEAFF. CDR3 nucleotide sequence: TGTGCCAGCAGCTTTGAAGCCACTGAAGCTTTCTTT.

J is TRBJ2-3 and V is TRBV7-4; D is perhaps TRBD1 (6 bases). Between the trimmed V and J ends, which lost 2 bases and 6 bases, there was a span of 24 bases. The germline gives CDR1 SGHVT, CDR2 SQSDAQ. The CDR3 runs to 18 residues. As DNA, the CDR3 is TGTGCCAGCAGCTTACCCGGAACCTGGATGGGGGCCCCGGATACGCAGTATTTT. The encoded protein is CASSLPGTWMGAPDTQYF.

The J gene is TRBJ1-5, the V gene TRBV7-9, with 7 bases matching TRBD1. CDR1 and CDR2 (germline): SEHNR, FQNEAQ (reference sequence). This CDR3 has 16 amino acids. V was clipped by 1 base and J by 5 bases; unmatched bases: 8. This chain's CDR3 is CASSLGGAGGDQPQHF. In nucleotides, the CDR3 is TGTGCCAGCAGCTTAGGGGGCGCAGGGGGTGATCAGCCCCAGCATTTT.

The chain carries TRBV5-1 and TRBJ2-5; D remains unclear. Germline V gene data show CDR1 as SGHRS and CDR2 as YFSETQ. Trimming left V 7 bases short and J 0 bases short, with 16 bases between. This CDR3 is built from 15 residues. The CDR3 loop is CASLEGVTNQETQYF. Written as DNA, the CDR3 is TGCGCCAGCTTAGAAGGTGTGACGAACCAAGAGACCCAGTACTTC.

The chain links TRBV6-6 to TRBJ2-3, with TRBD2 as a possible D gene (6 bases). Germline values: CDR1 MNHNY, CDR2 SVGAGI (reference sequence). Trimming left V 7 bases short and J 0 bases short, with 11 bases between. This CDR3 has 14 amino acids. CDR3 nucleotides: TGTGCCAGCACCCGGAGGGGAAGCACAGATACGCAGTATTTT. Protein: CASTRRGSTDTQYF.

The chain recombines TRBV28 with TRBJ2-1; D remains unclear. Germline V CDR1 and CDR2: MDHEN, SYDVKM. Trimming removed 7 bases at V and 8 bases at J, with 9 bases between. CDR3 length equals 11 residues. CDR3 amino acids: CASIRRYEQFF. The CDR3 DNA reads TGTGCCAGCATTAGACGTTATGAGCAGTTCTTC.

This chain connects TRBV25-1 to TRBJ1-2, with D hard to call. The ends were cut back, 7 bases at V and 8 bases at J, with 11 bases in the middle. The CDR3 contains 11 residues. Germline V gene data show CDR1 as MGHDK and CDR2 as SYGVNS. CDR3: CASTGGRGYTF. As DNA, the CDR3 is TGTGCCAGCACAGGCGGAAGGGGCTACACCTTC.

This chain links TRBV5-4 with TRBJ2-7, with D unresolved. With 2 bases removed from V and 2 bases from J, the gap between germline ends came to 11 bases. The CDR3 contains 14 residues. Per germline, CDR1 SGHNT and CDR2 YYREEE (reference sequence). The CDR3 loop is CASSFGTGAYEQYF. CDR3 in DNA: TGTGCCAGCAGCTTCGGTACTGGCGCCTACGAGCAGTACTTC.

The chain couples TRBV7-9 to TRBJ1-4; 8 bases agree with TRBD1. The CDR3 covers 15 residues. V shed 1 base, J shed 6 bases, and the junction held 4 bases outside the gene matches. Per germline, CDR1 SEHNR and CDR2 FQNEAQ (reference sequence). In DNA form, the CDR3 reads TGTGCCAGCAGCTTAGGATCAGGGGGCGATGAAAAACTGTTTTTT. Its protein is CASSLGSGGDEKLFF.

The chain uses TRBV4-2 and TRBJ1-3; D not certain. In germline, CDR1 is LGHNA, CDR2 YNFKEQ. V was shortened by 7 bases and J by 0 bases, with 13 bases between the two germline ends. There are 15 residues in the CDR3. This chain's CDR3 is CASTIGHFSGNTIYF. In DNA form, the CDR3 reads TGTGCCAGCACCATCGGCCATTTCTCTGGAAACACCATATATTTT.